This T cell receptor beta chain was retrieved from a study of OX40 agonist ivuxolimab in advanced cancers. Profiling relied on immunoSEQ multiplex PCR, and the TCRdb table lists in-frame clones only, not all of them. This table holds about 150,000 clones, around 94% found once. This CDR3 contains 15 residues. The ends were cut back, 2 bases at V and 0 bases at J, with 11 bases in the middle. Germline loops: CDR1 SGHAT, CDR2 FQNNGV. This clonotype originated in an adult with an advanced solid tumor such as melanoma, head and neck, liver or kidney cancer. The sequenced sample was CD4+ or CD8+ T cells sorted from blood, obtained in a trial of the OX40 agonist ivuxolimab. The chain has TRBV11-2 and TRBJ2-7; the D gene is possibly TRBD2 (5 bases). The CDR3 sequence: CASSLQAGNSYEQYF. The CDR3 coding sequence is TGTGCCAGCAGCTTACAGGCCGGGAACTCCTACGAGCAGTACTTC.